A single sample is the source of the 18 T cell receptor beta chains below, sequenced in a study of T-cell memory formation after mild COVID-19. TCRdb re-analysed the 5' RACE reads in MiXCR, keeping a single row per CDR3 protein. The sample records roughly 410,000 distinct CDR3 sequences, about 24% being singletons. Sequenced: PBMCs or a T cell subset sorted from them (not recorded which). These receptors all stem from an adult woman who had mild COVID-19 (a few samples of this study predate the infection). Cell type and time point are not known.

CDR3 amino acids: CSARDKTSGRDIQYF. CDR3 DNA sequence: TGCAGTGCTAGAGATAAGACTAGCGGGAGAGACATTCAGTACTTC. This chain uses TRBV20-1 with TRBJ2-4, with 12 positions matching TRBD2. V gave up 0 bases and J gave up 8 bases; unmatched junction bases: 5. Germline V lookup: CDR1 DFQATT, CDR2 SNEGSKA (reference sequence). This CDR3 has 15 residues.

V usage is TRBV3-1 and J usage is TRBJ2-7; no definite D call. Per germline, CDR1 LGHDT and CDR2 YNNKEL (reference sequence). This CDR3 contains 12 residues. V was cut by 1 base and J by 2 bases, with 3 bases left in between. CDR3 in DNA: TGTGCCAGCAGCCAAGCGGCCTACGAGCAGTACTTC. It codes for CASSQAAYEQYF.

The chain uses TRBV3-1 and TRBJ1-5; 11 nucleotides align to TRBD1. CDR1 and CDR2 from the germline V gene are LGHDT and YNNKEL (reference sequence). The CDR3 extends over 15 amino acids. J gave up 6 bases and V 1 base, and 2 bases lay outside the gene matches. The CDR3 DNA is TGTGCCAGCAGCCAAGGGACAGGGGGCGGTCAGCCCCAGCATTTT. Its translation is CASSQGTGGGQPQHF.

This clonotype was recorded a few times. The chain links TRBV12-3 or TRBV12-4 to TRBJ1-5; TRBD1 matches at 8 bases. Trimming removed 7 bases from V and 4 bases from J; junction bases left unmatched: 9. The CDR3 is 15 amino acids. The CDR3 coding sequence is TGTGCCAGCACCCAAAGGACAGGGTCAAATCAGCCCCAGCATTTT. Encoded protein: CASTQRTGSNQPQHF.

The chain couples TRBV7-9 to TRBJ1-1, with D possibly matching TRBD1 (5 bases). V gave up 4 bases and J gave up 7 bases, with 10 bases separating them. Germline assignment: CDR1 SEHNR and CDR2 FQNEAQ (reference sequence). The CDR3 totals 12 residues. This chain's CDR3 is CASSYRDGEAFF. The CDR3 DNA sequence: TGTGCCAGCAGCTACCGGGACGGTGAAGCTTTCTTT.

This clonotype has a handful of counts. The CDR3 sequence is CASSVWAGASTDTQYF. CDR3 nucleotide sequence: TGTGCCAGCAGCGTTTGGGCCGGGGCTAGCACAGATACGCAGTATTTT. This chain connects TRBV9 to TRBJ2-3; D possibly uses TRBD1 or TRBD2 (5 bases each). V gave up 2 bases and J gave up 0 bases, with 13 bases separating them. Germline V CDR1 and CDR2: SGDLS, YYNGEE. The CDR3 is 16 residues long.

In this sample, this clonotype turned up a few times. The V call is TRBV7-2, the J call TRBJ1-1, with TRBD1 matching 8 bases. The CDR3 extends over 18 amino acids. V lost 4 bases to trimming and J lost 5 bases; unmatched junction nucleotides: 18. Germline V gene data show CDR1 as SGHTA and CDR2 as FQGNSA. The CDR3 sequence: CASSSTPGGAFRPTEAFF. In nucleotides, the CDR3 is TGTGCCAGCAGCTCCACTCCAGGGGGCGCATTCCGGCCGACTGAAGCTTTCTTT.

This clonotype was counted only a few times. The V and J genes are TRBV5-1 and TRBJ1-1, with D possibly being TRBD1 (5 bases). CDR3 length equals 14 residues. Trimming took off 0 bases at V and 3 bases at J, with 9 bases between the two ends. Germline CDR1 and CDR2: SGHRS and YFSETQ. CDR3 sequence (DNA): TGCGCCAGCAGCTTGGGGGCAGGGTACACTGAAGCTTTCTTT. Its translation is CASSLGAGYTEAFF. The full variable domain, in which reference TRBV5-1 and TRBJ1-1 provide the parts outside the CDR3, is KAGVTQTPRYLIKTRGQQVTLSCSPISGHRSVSWYQQTPGQGLQFLFEYFSETQRNKGNFPGRFSGRQFSNSRSEMNVSTLELGDSALYLCASSLGAGYTEAFFGQGTRLTVV.

The chain is built from TRBV6-5 and TRBJ2-2; D may be TRBD1 or TRBD2 (5 bases each). CDR1 and CDR2 from the germline V gene are MNHEY and SVGAGI. This CDR3 spans 17 amino acids. Deletions cut 0 bases from V and 6 bases from J, with 17 bases between. CDR3 loop: CASSYSRVGRAAGELFF. The CDR3 DNA follows: TGTGCCAGCAGTTACTCGAGGGTCGGCAGGGCGGCCGGGGAGCTGTTTTTT.

J is TRBJ1-6 and V is TRBV5-1, with D perhaps matching TRBD1 (5 bases). The germline V and J ends were trimmed by 2 bases and 9 bases, with 12 bases remaining between them. CDR3 length: 14 residues. Germline CDR1 SGHRS, CDR2 YFSETQ. CDR3 sequence reads: CASSLGHGISPLHF. The DNA of the CDR3 is TGCGCCAGCAGCTTAGGACACGGGATTTCACCCCTCCACTTT.

This clonotype was counted a few times. In nucleotides, the CDR3 is TGCAGTGCTACTCTGGGACGGATGAACACTGAAGCTTTCTTT. It translates to CSATLGRMNTEAFF. The chain employs TRBV20-1 and TRBJ1-1; D may be TRBD1 (5 bases). Trimming shortened V by 4 bases and J by 0 bases, and 12 bases separated the two germline ends. CDR1 and CDR2 from the germline V gene are DFQATT and SNEGSKA (reference sequence). The CDR3 totals 14 residues.

The J gene is TRBJ1-1, the V gene TRBV14; TRBD1 might be the D (5 bases). CDR1 is SGHDN, CDR2 FVKESK, per germline. The CDR3 runs to 12 residues. Deletions cut 0 bases from V and 10 bases from J, with 9 bases between. CDR3 loop: CASSQDTGAAFF. CDR3 bases: TGTGCCAGCAGCCAAGACACAGGAGCAGCTTTCTTT. Variable domain in full (rest from reference TRBV14 and TRBJ1-1): EAGVTQFPSHSVIEKGQTVTLRCDPISGHDNLYWYRRVMGKEIKFLLHFVKESKQDESGMPNNRFLAERTGGTYSTLKVQPAELEDSGVYFCASSQDTGAAFFGQGTRLTVV.

This clonotype was detected only a few times. This sequence joins TRBV6-6 and TRBJ1-1, with D tentatively TRBD1 (6 bases). The ends were cut back, 4 bases at V and 5 bases at J, with 11 bases in the middle. Germline CDR1 reads MNHNY; CDR2 reads SVGAGI (reference sequence). The CDR3 is made up of 13 amino acids. The CDR3 sequence: CASSWRGGTEAFF. CDR3 nucleotides: TGTGCCAGCAGTTGGAGGGGGGGGACTGAAGCTTTCTTT.

The V gene is TRBV27, the J gene TRBJ2-2; tentatively, D is TRBD1 or TRBD2 (6 bases each). This CDR3 comprises 15 residues. Per the germline V gene, CDR1 is MNHEY and CDR2 is SMNVEV (reference sequence). V was clipped by 0 bases and J by 8 bases, with 13 bases between them. CDR3 in DNA: TGTGCCAGCAGTTTATCGAAGGGGGGACCTGGGGAGCTGTTTTTT. Translation: CASSLSKGGPGELFF.

In DNA, the CDR3 is TGTGCCAGCAGTCCCGGACCGGGACTAGCGGGGGAAGAGACCCAGTACTTC. Its protein product is CASSPGPGLAGEETQYF. This sequence joins TRBV12-3 or TRBV12-4 and TRBJ2-5, with 14 positions matching TRBD2. This CDR3 comprises 17 residues. J was trimmed by 3 bases and V by 5 bases; bases with no gene match: 8.

This clonotype was found a few times. The CDR3 DNA is TGTGCCAGCAAACCTGGGGGGACTAGTCATTTAGAGACCCAGTACTTC. Protein: CASKPGGTSHLETQYF. The chain couples TRBV27 to TRBJ2-5, with 8 bases lining up with TRBD2. The ends lost 7 bases at V and 4 bases at J; junction bases unmatched: 14. Germline-derived CDR1 and CDR2 are MNHEY and SMNVEV (reference sequence). CDR3 length: 16 residues.

This clonotype has more than one count but fewer than ten. V and J are TRBV7-6 and TRBJ2-1, with D possibly being TRBD2 (7 bases). The germline V gene has CDR1 SGHVS and CDR2 FNYEAQ. The CDR3 is 17 amino acids. The V end lost 3 bases, the J end lost 6 bases, and 21 bases lay between the germline ends. The DNA for the CDR3 is TGTGCCAGCAGCTTTAGACGAAAGGGGGGGACCCTCAATGAGCAGTTCTTC. Amino acid sequence: CASSFRRKGGTLNEQFF.

The chain has TRBV6-6 and TRBJ2-4; 7 bases are shared with TRBD2. From germline, CDR1 is MNHNY and CDR2 SVGAGI (reference sequence). The CDR3 is made up of 19 amino acids. V lost 2 bases to trimming and J lost 0 bases; unmatched junction nucleotides: 13. The CDR3 bases are TGTGCCAGCAGTTACGGGGGGGAGGTTTGGGTGCTAGCCAAAAACATTCAGTACTTC. It translates to CASSYGGEVWVLAKNIQYF.